A selection of T cell receptor beta chains follows, all from one sample in a study of post-analysis software for immune sequencing data. One entry per CDR3 protein, called by TCRdb with MiXCR from the PCR reads. The sample consists of 450,000 to 700,000 distinct CDR3 sequences, about 44% of them appearing once. The sequenced sample was blood. These receptors all stem from a girl aged 10-17 years with multiple sclerosis. Both conserved end residues are part of each CDR3. A D gene is named only where the DNA matches it firmly. Expanded clones get a size class; other rows say once, few or many, or leave the size out.

-	TRBV5-1	-	TRBJ1-1	CTSSPPSTEMNTEAFF	TGCACCAGCAGCCCACCTTCGACAGAGATGAACACTGAAGCTTTCTTT
few	TRBV12-3/TRBV12-4	-	TRBJ1-2	CASRPGGSDGYTF	TGTGCCAGCAGACCGGGGGGGAGCGATGGCTACACCTTC
-	TRBV6-6	-	TRBJ1-4	CASTQSGTGRTNEKLFF	TGTGCCAGCACCCAATCCGGGACCGGCAGGACTAATGAAAAACTGTTTTTT
-	TRBV10-3	-	TRBJ2-7	CAISGGPYEQYF	TGTGCCATCAGTGGGGGACCCTACGAGCAGTACTTC
few	TRBV10-3	TRBD1	TRBJ1-2	CAISPPGTGYGYTF	TGTGCCATCTCCCCCCCCGGGACAGGGTATGGCTACACCTTC
-	TRBV7-2	TRBD1	TRBJ1-2	CASSFIIHGQGSYGYTF	TGTGCCAGCAGCTTTATTATCCATGGACAGGGCTCCTATGGCTACACCTTC
-	TRBV29-1	-	TRBJ1-5	CSVQDRIGQPQHF	TGCAGCGTTCAAGACAGGATTGGTCAGCCCCAGCATTTT
-	TRBV10-3	-	TRBJ2-1	CAISDPGSANEQFF	TGTGCCATCAGTGATCCGGGTTCCGCCAATGAGCAGTTCTTC
-	TRBV11-2	-	TRBJ2-4	CASSLGDSLAKNIQYF	TGTGCCAGCAGCTTAGGCGACAGTTTAGCCAAAAACATTCAGTACTTC
-	TRBV6-1	-	TRBJ1-2	CASSERPHEGYTF	TGTGCCAGCAGTGAGAGGCCCCATGAAGGCTACACCTTC
few	TRBV2	TRBD2	TRBJ2-5	CASSGLAGRSPQETQYF	TGTGCCAGCAGCGGACTAGCGGGACGTTCCCCGCAAGAGACCCAGTACTTC
-	TRBV10-3	TRBD1	TRBJ1-2	CATGQGRGYGYTF	TGTGCCACAGGACAGGGCCGCGGCTATGGCTACACCTTC
few	TRBV7-2	-	TRBJ2-5	CASSLRGGKETQYF	TGTGCCAGCAGCTTACGTGGTGGGAAAGAGACCCAGTACTTC
-	TRBV29-1	-	TRBJ2-5	CSVGALMRRGWETQYF	TGCAGCGTTGGGGCCCTCATGAGAAGGGGATGGGAGACCCAGTACTTC
-	TRBV5-1	TRBD1	TRBJ2-5	CASSRTGGAGTQYF	TGCGCCAGCAGCCGGACAGGGGGCGCCGGGACCCAGTACTTC
-	TRBV4-2	-	TRBJ2-1	CASRLSGSGHNEQFF	TGTGCCAGCAGGCTCTCGGGATCAGGACACAATGAGCAGTTCTTC
-	TRBV10-3	TRBD2	TRBJ2-7	CAISGIAGSSYEQYF	TGTGCCATCAGTGGGATAGCGGGAAGCTCCTACGAGCAGTACTTC
once	TRBV12-3/TRBV12-4	-	TRBJ1-5	CASSMPGANQPQHF	TGTGCCAGCAGCATGCCGGGCGCTAATCAGCCCCAGCATTTT
-	TRBV28	TRBD2	TRBJ2-5	CASTLAGTETQYF	TGTGCCAGCACCTTAGCGGGAACGGAGACCCAGTACTTC
-	TRBV29-1	-	TRBJ1-4	CSVEDLKEGTNEKLFF	TGCAGCGTTGAAGATTTAAAGGAGGGAACTAATGAAAAACTGTTTTTT
-	TRBV29-1	TRBD2	TRBJ2-3	CSVRTGLAGVTDTQYF	TGCAGCGTCCGAACGGGGCTAGCGGGGGTCACAGATACGCAGTATTTT
-	TRBV7-9	-	TRBJ1-2	CASSLFVIGNLSPPHGYTF	TGTGCCAGCAGCTTATTTGTCATCGGAAATCTTTCCCCTCCCCATGGCTACACCTTC
few	TRBV6-4	-	TRBJ1-1	CASRREWDAEAFF	TGTGCCAGCCGGAGGGAGTGGGATGCTGAAGCTTTCTTT
-	TRBV4-1	-	TRBJ1-2	CASSRPGSNYGYTF	TGCGCCAGCAGCCGCCCCGGATCTAACTATGGCTACACCTTC
many	TRBV6-1	-	TRBJ2-7	CASRRTQSSYEQYF	TGTGCCAGCAGGAGGACCCAGAGCTCCTACGAGCAGTACTTC
few	TRBV20-1	-	TRBJ2-1	CSAIHNEQFF	TGCAGTGCTATACACAATGAGCAGTTCTTC
-	TRBV7-6	TRBD2	TRBJ2-5	CASSLAPTSGIGRQETQYF	TGTGCCAGCAGCTTAGCACCGACTAGCGGGATTGGTCGACAAGAGACCCAGTACTTC
-	TRBV7-2	-	TRBJ1-2	CASRHSGLSTYGYTF	TGTGCCAGCAGGCATAGCGGGCTTTCAACCTATGGCTACACCTTC
few	TRBV18	-	TRBJ2-7	CASSRGSSYEQYF	TGTGCCAGCTCACGAGGTAGCTCCTACGAGCAGTACTTC
few	TRBV6-1	-	TRBJ2-3	CASSEDRDADTQYF	TGTGCCAGCAGTGAAGACCGAGACGCAGATACGCAGTATTTT
-	TRBV5-1	TRBD1	TRBJ2-5	CASNPGQQETQYF	TGCGCCAGCAACCCGGGACAGCAAGAGACCCAGTACTTC
-	TRBV20-1	-	TRBJ2-7	CRARGESYEQYF	TGCAGGGCTAGAGGGGAGTCCTACGAGCAGTACTTC
few	TRBV12-3/TRBV12-4	TRBD1	TRBJ1-1	CASRGQGAYTEAFF	TGTGCCAGCAGGGGACAGGGGGCGTATACTGAAGCTTTCTTT
-	TRBV20-1	TRBD2	TRBJ2-3	CSARAPKAGGGGDTQYF	TGCAGTGCTAGAGCTCCAAAGGCGGGAGGGGGGGGAGATACGCAGTATTTT
few	TRBV5-1	-	TRBJ1-2	CASSLGQGITYGYTF	TGCGCCAGCAGCTTGGGTCAGGGAATAACCTATGGCTACACCTTC
few	TRBV5-1	-	TRBJ2-7	CASSSDTTFYEQYF	TGCGCCAGCAGCTCGGACACTACCTTCTACGAGCAGTACTTC
few	TRBV4-1	-	TRBJ1-5	CASSQDGGPSNQPQHF	TGCGCCAGCAGCCAAGATGGGGGACCTAGCAATCAGCCCCAGCATTTT
-	TRBV29-1	-	TRBJ1-1	CSVRPGMNTEAFF	TGCAGCGTCCGCCCCGGGATGAACACTGAAGCTTTCTTT
-	TRBV5-1	TRBD2	TRBJ2-1	CASSAGTSQPNEQFF	TGCGCCAGCAGCGCTGGGACTAGCCAACCCAATGAGCAGTTCTTC
-	TRBV12-3/TRBV12-4	-	TRBJ2-7	CASSPEGGRSSYNEQYF	TGTGCCAGCAGTCCCGAAGGTGGGCGGAGCTCCTACAATGAGCAGTACTTC